A few counts support the clone carrying this T cell receptor (beta chain). With a J-beta primer mix and a sample-barcoded 5' primer, a second PCR ran 7 to 11 cycles. With 12 random nucleotides, a template-switch adaptor tagged each individual cDNA molecule. Per-sample output comprised a minimum of 2.5 million paired-end reads containing CDR3. TCRdb passed the 5' RACE reads through MiXCR, listing each CDR3 protein once. This sample carries over 950,000 distinct CDR3 sequences, around two fifths of them seen once, and the ten largest clones take approximately 14%. This entry is derived from a study of blood T cells in healthy people across ages. Sequences were obtained from blood. The sequence was obtained from a man younger than 30 in good health.

This CDR3 is CASSLSPSERNYGYTF. In nucleotides, the CDR3 is TGCGCCAGCAGCTTGAGCCCGTCTGAGCGTAACTATGGCTACACCTTC. The chain joins TRBV5-1 to TRBJ1-2, with unresolved D. Germline assignment: CDR1 SGHRS and CDR2 YFSETQ. Trimming removed 1 base at V and 1 base at J, with 14 bases between. This CDR3 has 16 residues. The complete variable domain, with remaining parts taken from reference TRBV5-1 and TRBJ1-2, reads KAGVTQTPRYLIKTRGQQVTLSCSPISGHRSVSWYQQTPGQGLQFLFEYFSETQRNKGNFPGRFSGRQFSNSRSEMNVSTLELGDSALYLCASSLSPSERNYGYTFGSGTRLTVV.